This T cell receptor beta chain is from a study of control samples from healthy donors and cancer patients. Libraries were prepared by immunoSEQ multiplex PCR; TCRdb keeps only in-frame clonotypes and omits some of them. The table includes fewer than 200,000 clones, roughly 95% detected once. This CDR3 is built from 14 residues. The germline V gene encodes CDR1 GTSNPN and CDR2 SVGIG (reference sequence). With V trimmed by 2 bases and J by 2 bases, 0 bases remained unmatched. The chain recombines TRBV30 with TRBJ2-6, with TRBD1 matching over 7 bases. This clonotype was sampled from a young woman in good health. The sequencing input was blood. The CDR3 protein is CAWSTGAGANVLTF. The DNA for the CDR3 is TGTGCCTGGAGTACAGGGGCTGGGGCCAACGTCCTGACTTTC.